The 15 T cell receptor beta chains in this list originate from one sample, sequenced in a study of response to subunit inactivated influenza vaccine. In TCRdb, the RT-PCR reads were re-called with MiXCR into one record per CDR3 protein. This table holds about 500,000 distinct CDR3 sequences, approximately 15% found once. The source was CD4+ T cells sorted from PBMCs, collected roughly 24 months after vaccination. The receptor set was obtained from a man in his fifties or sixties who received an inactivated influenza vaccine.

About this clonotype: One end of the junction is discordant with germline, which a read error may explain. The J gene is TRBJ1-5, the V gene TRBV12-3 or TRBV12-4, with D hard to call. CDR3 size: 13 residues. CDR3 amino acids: CASTLRPNHPQHF. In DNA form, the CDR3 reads TGTGCCAGCACCTTGAGGCCTAATCACCCCCAGCATTTT.

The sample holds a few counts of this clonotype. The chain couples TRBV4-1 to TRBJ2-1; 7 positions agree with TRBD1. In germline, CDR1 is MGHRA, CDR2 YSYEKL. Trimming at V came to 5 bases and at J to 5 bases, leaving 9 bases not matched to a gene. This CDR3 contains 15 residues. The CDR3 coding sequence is TGCGCCAGCAGCAACAGGGGCCCAAAAGACAATGAGCAGTTCTTC. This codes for CASSNRGPKDNEQFF.

The CDR3 reads CASSPRDLRETQYF. The DNA of the CDR3 is TGTGCCAGCAGCCCCCGGGACCTGAGGGAGACCCAGTACTTC. The rearrangement links TRBV7-9 to TRBJ2-5; either TRBD1 or TRBD2 may supply D (5 bases each). V lost 5 bases and J lost 5, with 15 bases in between. The CDR3 totals 14 residues. Germline CDR1 and CDR2: SEHNR and FQNEAQ (reference sequence).

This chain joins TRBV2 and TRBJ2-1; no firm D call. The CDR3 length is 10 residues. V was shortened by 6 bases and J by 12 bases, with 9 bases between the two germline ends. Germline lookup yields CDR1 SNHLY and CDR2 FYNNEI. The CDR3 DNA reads TGTGCCAGCAGCACCCGGTGGCAGTTCTTC. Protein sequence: CASSTRWQFF.

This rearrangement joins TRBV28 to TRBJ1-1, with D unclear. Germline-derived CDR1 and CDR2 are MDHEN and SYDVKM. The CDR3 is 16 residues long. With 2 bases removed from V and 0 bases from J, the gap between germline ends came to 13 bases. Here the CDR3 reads CASSLNGLSVNTEAFF. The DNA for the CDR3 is TGTGCCAGCAGTTTAAATGGGCTTTCGGTGAACACTGAAGCTTTCTTT.

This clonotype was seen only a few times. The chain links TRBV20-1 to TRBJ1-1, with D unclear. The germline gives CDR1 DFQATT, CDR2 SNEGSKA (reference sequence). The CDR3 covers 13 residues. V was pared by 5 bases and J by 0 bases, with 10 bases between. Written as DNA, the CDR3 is TGCAGTGCTCCCAGAACAGTGAACACTGAAGCTTTCTTT. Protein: CSAPRTVNTEAFF.

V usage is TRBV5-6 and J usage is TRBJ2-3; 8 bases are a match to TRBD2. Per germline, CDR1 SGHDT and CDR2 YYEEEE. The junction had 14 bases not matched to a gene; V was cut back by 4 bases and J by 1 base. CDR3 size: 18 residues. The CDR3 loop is CASSPAVSGGPGTDTQYF. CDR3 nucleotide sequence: TGTGCCAGCAGCCCCGCGGTCAGCGGGGGCCCTGGCACAGATACGCAGTATTTT.

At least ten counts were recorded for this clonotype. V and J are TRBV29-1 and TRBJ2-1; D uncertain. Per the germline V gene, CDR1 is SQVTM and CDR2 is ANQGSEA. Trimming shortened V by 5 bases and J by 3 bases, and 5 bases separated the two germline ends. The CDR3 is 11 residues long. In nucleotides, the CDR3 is TGCAGCGTTCGCTTCTACAATGAGCAGTTCTTC. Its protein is CSVRFYNEQFF.

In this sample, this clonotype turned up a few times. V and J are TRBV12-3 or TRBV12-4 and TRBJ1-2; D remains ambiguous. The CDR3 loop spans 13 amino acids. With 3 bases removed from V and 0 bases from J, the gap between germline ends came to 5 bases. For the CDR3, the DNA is TGTGCCAGCAGTTTGTCACCTAACTATGGCTACACCTTC. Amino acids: CASSLSPNYGYTF.

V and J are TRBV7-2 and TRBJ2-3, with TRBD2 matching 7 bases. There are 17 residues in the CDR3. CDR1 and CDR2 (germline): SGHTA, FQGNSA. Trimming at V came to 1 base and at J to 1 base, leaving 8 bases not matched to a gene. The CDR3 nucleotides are TGTGCCAGCAGCTTAGTTGGATTAGCGGGCCGCACAGATACGCAGTATTTT. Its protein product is CASSLVGLAGRTDTQYF.

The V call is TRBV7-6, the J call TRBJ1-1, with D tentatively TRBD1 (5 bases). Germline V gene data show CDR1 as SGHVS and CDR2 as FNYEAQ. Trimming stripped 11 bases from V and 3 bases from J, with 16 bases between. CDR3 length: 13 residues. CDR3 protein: CAVGKGQDTEAFF. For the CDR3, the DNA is TGTGCCGTCGGGAAGGGGCAGGACACTGAAGCTTTCTTT. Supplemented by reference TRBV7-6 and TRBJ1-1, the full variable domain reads GAGVSQSPRYKVTKRGQDVALRCDPISGHVSLYWYRQALGQGPEFLTYFNYEAQQDKSGLPNDRFSAERPEGSISTLTIQRTEQRDSAMYRCAVGKGQDTEAFFGQGTRLTVV.

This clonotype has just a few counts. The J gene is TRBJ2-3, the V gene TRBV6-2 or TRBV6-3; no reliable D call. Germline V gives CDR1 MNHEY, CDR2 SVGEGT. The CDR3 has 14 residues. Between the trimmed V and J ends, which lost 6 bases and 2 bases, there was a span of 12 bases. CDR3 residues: CASSLFGTTDTQYF. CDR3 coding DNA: TGTGCCAGCAGCTTATTTGGAACCACAGATACGCAGTATTTT.

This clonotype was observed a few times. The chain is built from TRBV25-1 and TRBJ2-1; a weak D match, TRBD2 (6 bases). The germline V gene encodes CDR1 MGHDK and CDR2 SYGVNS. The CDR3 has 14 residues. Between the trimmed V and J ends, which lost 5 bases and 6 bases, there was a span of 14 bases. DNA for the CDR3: TGTGCCAGCAGTACTGAAGGAGGGCCCAATGAGCAGTTCTTC. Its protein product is CASSTEGGPNEQFF.

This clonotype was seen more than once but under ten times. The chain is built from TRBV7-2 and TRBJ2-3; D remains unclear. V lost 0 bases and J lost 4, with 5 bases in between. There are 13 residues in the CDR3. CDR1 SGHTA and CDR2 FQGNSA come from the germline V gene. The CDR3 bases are TGTGCCAGCAGCTTAGCAGTTCCAGATACGCAGTATTTT. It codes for CASSLAVPDTQYF. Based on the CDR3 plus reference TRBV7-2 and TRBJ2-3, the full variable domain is GAGVSQSPSNKVTEKGKDVELRCDPISGHTALYWYRQSLGQGLEFLIYFQGNSAPDKSGLPSDRFSAERTGGSVSTLTIQRTQQEDSAVYLCASSLAVPDTQYFGPGTRLTVL.

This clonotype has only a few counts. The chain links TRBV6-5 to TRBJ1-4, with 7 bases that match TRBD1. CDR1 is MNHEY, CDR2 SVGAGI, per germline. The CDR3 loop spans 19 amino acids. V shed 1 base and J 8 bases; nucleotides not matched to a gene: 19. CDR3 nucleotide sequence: TGTGCCAGCAGTTACTATTCGGGGACAGCAAGCCTTTCAGGGGAAAAACTGTTTTTT. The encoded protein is CASSYYSGTASLSGEKLFF.